This is a list of T cell receptor beta chains from one sample in a study of metastatic and nonmetastatic thyroid tumors. MiXCR was used by TCRdb to re-call the PCR reads. The table records about 24,000 clones, approximately 20% of them present only once. The source material was blood. These receptors all come from a male donor with papillary thyroid cancer or a benign thyroid nodule (not recorded which). Some clones in this sample may be carry-over from other donors' samples. CDR3s include the opening cysteine and the closing phenylalanine or tryptophan. D genes are given only for firm matches. The listing skips clone size in some rows; elsewhere it reads once, few, many or a size class.

>medium-sized|NA|TRBJ1-2|TRBV6-1|14
CASSAGRALYGYTF
TGTGCCAGCAGTGCAGGGAGGGCGCTGTATGGCTACACCTTC
>many|TRBD2|TRBJ2-5|TRBV3-1|16
CASSHLGLAGRETQYF
TGTGCCAGCAGCCACCTGGGACTAGCGGGACGAGAGACCCAGTACTTC
>medium-sized|NA|TRBJ2-1|TRBV6-2/TRBV6-3|16
CASSYSREPLYNEQFF
TGTGCCAGCAGTTACTCGAGGGAGCCACTTTACAATGAGCAGTTCTTC
>NA|NA|TRBJ2-3|TRBV20-1|12
CSARDNSDTQYF
TGCAGTGCTAGAGATAATTCAGATACGCAGTATTTT
>NA|TRBD2|TRBJ2-3|TRBV20-1|17
CSARNSGRSSSTDTQYF
TGCAGTGCTAGAAATAGCGGGAGGTCATCTAGCACAGATACGCAGTATTTT
>many|TRBD1|TRBJ2-5|TRBV12-3/TRBV12-4|16
CASSSADRPLQETQYF
TGTGCCAGCAGTTCCGCGGACAGGCCACTCCAAGAGACCCAGTACTTC
>NA|TRBD2|TRBJ2-7|TRBV12-3/TRBV12-4|15
CASSLRAGGLYEQYF
TGTGCCAGCAGTTTACGGGCGGGAGGGTTATACGAGCAGTACTTC
>NA|NA|TRBJ2-1|TRBV14|14
CASIQQNLRTEQFF
TGTGCCAGCATTCAGCAAAACCTCAGGACTGAGCAGTTCTTC
>few|NA|TRBJ2-3|TRBV10-3|15
CAISESIWSPDTQYF
TGTGCCATCAGTGAGTCTATCTGGAGCCCAGATACGCAGTATTTT
>many|TRBD1|TRBJ2-5|TRBV6-1|13
CASRDRVQETQYF
TGTGCCAGCAGGGACAGGGTCCAAGAGACCCAGTACTTC
>many|TRBD1|TRBJ1-1|TRBV20-1|13
CSAQGATGKEAFF
TGCAGTGCGCAGGGGGCGACAGGGAAAGAAGCTTTCTTT
>medium-sized|NA|TRBJ2-1|TRBV12-3/TRBV12-4|12
CASRAEGGEQFF
TGTGCCAGCAGGGCTGAGGGTGGTGAGCAGTTCTTC
>many|NA|TRBJ1-2|TRBV9|14
CASSVGGELYGYTF
TGTGCCAGCAGCGTAGGAGGAGAGCTCTATGGCTACACCTTC
>many|NA|TRBJ2-7|TRBV30|12
CAWSLLGDEQYF
TGTGCCTGGAGTCTGTTGGGAGACGAGCAGTACTTC
>many|NA|TRBJ1-1|TRBV20-1|15
CSARRAGGMNTEAFF
TGCAGTGCTAGAAGAGCGGGGGGGATGAACACTGAAGCTTTCTTT
>few|NA|TRBJ2-7|TRBV6-5|16
CASGLHTGKYPYEQYF
TGTGCCAGCGGTTTACACACCGGAAAGTACCCTTACGAGCAGTACTTC
>many|NA|TRBJ2-4|TRBV12-3/TRBV12-4|11
CASSSEHIQYF
TGTGCCAGCAGTTCAGAACACATTCAGTACTTC
>few|TRBD1|TRBJ1-6|TRBV6-5|15
CASSYSVTGGSPLHF
TGTGCCAGCAGTTACTCGGTGACAGGGGGCTCACCCCTCCACTTT
>many|NA|TRBJ1-1|TRBV3-2|16
CASSQETGKVVGEAFF
TGTGCCAGCAGCCAAGAGACAGGGAAGGTGGTCGGAGAAGCTTTCTTT
>NA|NA|TRBJ1-1|TRBV27|13
CASSFDGFTEAFF
TGTGCCAGCAGTTTTGACGGGTTCACTGAAGCTTTCTTT
>many|NA|TRBJ2-1|TRBV5-1|19
CASSLPSRQDWDVGNEQFF
TGCGCCAGCAGCTTGCCTTCCAGACAGGACTGGGATGTGGGCAATGAGCAGTTCTTC
>NA|NA|TRBJ2-1|TRBV28|14
CASLSSGHYNEQFF
TGTGCCAGCCTTAGCTCCGGCCATTACAATGAGCAGTTCTTC
>NA|NA|TRBJ2-7|TRBV6-2/TRBV6-3|14
CASSSATLPYEHYF
TGTGCCAGCAGTTCCGCGACACTGCCCTACGAGCATTACTTC
>many|NA|TRBJ1-1|TRBV18|14
CASSLQGFGTEAFF
TGTGCCAGCTCACTACAGGGATTTGGCACTGAAGCTTTCTTT
>few|TRBD1|TRBJ2-1|TRBV27|16
CASSTQGVKLYNEQFF
TGTGCCAGCAGTACACAGGGGGTTAAGCTCTACAATGAGCAGTTCTTC
>many|NA|TRBJ2-3|TRBV20-1|15
CSARRSGRSTDTQYF
TGCAGTGCTAGACGGAGCGGCAGGTCCACAGATACGCAGTATTTT
>many|TRBD2|TRBJ2-1|TRBV3-1|17
CASSQESGRKTYNEQFF
TGTGCCAGCAGCCAAGAGTCCGGGAGGAAAACCTACAATGAGCAGTTCTTC
>many|NA|TRBJ1-3|TRBV29-1|13
CSVLGEPGNTIYF
TGCAGCGTTCTGGGGGAGCCCGGAAACACCATATATTTT
>many|TRBD2|TRBJ2-5|TRBV20-1|15
CSARGTSGSSETQYF
TGCAGTGCTAGAGGGACTAGCGGGAGCTCGGAGACCCAGTACTTC
>many|TRBD2|TRBJ2-3|TRBV3-1|15
CASSLLAGDANTQYF
TGTGCCAGCAGCCTCTTAGCGGGAGACGCGAATACGCAGTATTTT
>many|NA|TRBJ2-2|TRBV9|14
CASSGLASTGELFF
TGTGCCAGCAGCGGCCTAGCGAGCACCGGGGAGCTGTTTTTT
>NA|TRBD1|TRBJ2-7|TRBV28|15
CASSLWGQGAYEQYF
TGTGCCAGCAGTTTGTGGGGACAGGGGGCCTACGAGCAGTACTTC
>medium-sized|NA|TRBJ2-1|TRBV10-3|16
CAISEVGQTSGYEQFF
TGTGCCATCAGTGAAGTCGGGCAGACCTCAGGTTATGAGCAGTTCTTC
>many|TRBD2|TRBJ2-1|TRBV7-9|19
CASSGGLAGPESSYNEQFF
TGTGCCAGCAGCGGGGGACTAGCGGGACCAGAGAGCTCCTACAATGAGCAGTTCTTC
>many|NA|TRBJ1-1|TRBV4-1|13
CASRPTENTEAFF
TGCGCCAGCAGACCGACAGAGAACACTGAAGCTTTCTTT
>many|NA|TRBJ2-6|TRBV20-1|19
CSARDLVVGRVSGANVLTF
TGCAGTGCTAGAGATTTGGTCGTGGGACGGGTCTCTGGGGCCAACGTCCTGACTTTC
>many|TRBD1|TRBJ1-1|TRBV19|15
CASSMVGDRATEAFF
TGTGCCAGTAGTATGGTAGGGGACAGGGCGACTGAAGCTTTCTTT
>many|TRBD2|TRBJ2-3|TRBV20-1|15
CSARGLAGATDTQYF
TGCAGTGCTAGAGGACTAGCGGGGGCCACAGATACGCAGTATTTT
>NA|TRBD1|TRBJ2-3|TRBV11-1|15
CASNPETGPTGTQYF
TGTGCCAGCAACCCCGAGACAGGGCCTACAGGTACGCAGTATTTT
>NA|NA|TRBJ2-1|TRBV6-4|14
CASSDSGVSNEQFF
TGTGCCAGCAGTGACTCAGGGGTGAGCAATGAGCAGTTCTTC
>NA|TRBD1|TRBJ1-2|TRBV6-2/TRBV6-3|13
CASSYAAGGGYTF
TGTGCCAGCAGTTACGCTGCAGGGGGAGGCTACACCTTC
>many|TRBD2|TRBJ2-5|TRBV24-1|15
CATSDPRLAEETQYF
TGTGCCACCAGTGATCCCCGACTAGCTGAAGAGACCCAGTACTTC
>many|TRBD1|TRBJ1-1|TRBV11-1|16
CASDRTGVVRGTEAFF
TGTGCCAGCGATCGGACAGGGGTGGTGAGAGGCACTGAAGCTTTCTTT
>NA|NA|TRBJ2-7|TRBV6-5|12
CASSYEGYEQYF
TGTGCCAGCAGTTACGAGGGTTACGAGCAGTACTTC
>NA|NA|TRBJ2-5|TRBV10-3|16
CVSSRVQGRGVETQYF
TGTGTCTCCTCCCGGGTCCAGGGGCGGGGAGTGGAGACCCAGTACTTC
>NA|NA|TRBJ1-6|TRBV2|13
CAGRSSYNSPLHF
TGTGCCGGCCGAAGCTCCTATAATTCACCCCTCCACTTT